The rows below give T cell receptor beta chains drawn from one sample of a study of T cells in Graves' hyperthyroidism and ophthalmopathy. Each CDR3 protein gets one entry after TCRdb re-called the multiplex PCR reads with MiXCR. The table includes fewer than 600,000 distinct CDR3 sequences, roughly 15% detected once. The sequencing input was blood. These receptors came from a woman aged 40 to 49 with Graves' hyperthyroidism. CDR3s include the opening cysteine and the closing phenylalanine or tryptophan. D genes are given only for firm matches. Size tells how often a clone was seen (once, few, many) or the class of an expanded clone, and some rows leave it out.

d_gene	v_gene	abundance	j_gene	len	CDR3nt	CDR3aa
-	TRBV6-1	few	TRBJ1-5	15	TGTGCCAGCAGTGAGGCACTCCGGGACACTCCGTCCCAGCATTTT	CASSEALRDTPSQHF
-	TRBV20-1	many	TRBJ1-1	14	TGCAGTGCCCGGGCGGGAGTAGGGAACACTGAAGCTTTCTTT	CSARAGVGNTEAFF
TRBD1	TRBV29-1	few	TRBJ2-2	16	TGCAGCGTTGAAGATCGGGACAGAATGAACACCGGGGAGCTGTTTTTT	CSVEDRDRMNTGELFF
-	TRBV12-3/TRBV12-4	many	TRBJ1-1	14	TGTGCCAGCAATGATCCGGACCATCACACTGAAGCTTTCTTT	CASNDPDHHTEAFF
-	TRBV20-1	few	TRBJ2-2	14	TGCAGTGCTCAAACCGACCGGGGGACCGGGGAGCTGTTTTTT	CSAQTDRGTGELFF
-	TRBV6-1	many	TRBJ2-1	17	TGTGCCAGCAGTGAAATGATTGGTCGCAGGGAGTACAATGAGCAGTTCTTC	CASSEMIGRREYNEQFF
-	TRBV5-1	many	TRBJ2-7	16	TGCGCCAGCAGCTTGGGACTACCCCCCAGGCTTTCTGAGCAGTACTTC	CASSLGLPPRLSEQYF
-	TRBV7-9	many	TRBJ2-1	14	TGTGCCAGCAGCTTAGCCTTCTCCTACAATGAGCAGTTCTTC	CASSLAFSYNEQFF
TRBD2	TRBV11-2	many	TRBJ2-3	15	TGTGCCAGCAGCTCTGGAGCGGGAGCAGTAGATACGCAGTATTTT	CASSSGAGAVDTQYF
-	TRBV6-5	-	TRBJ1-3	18	TGTGCCAGCAGTTACGCGACCAGGGGTTCATACTCTGGAAACACCATATATTTT	CASSYATRGSYSGNTIYF
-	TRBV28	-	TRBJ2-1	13	TGTGCCAGTGGTCTCCCGACCGGCAATGAGCAGTTCTTC	CASGLPTGNEQFF
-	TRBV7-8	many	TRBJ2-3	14	TGTGCCAGCAGCTTAGGTTGGGGGGCAGATACGCAGTATTTT	CASSLGWGADTQYF
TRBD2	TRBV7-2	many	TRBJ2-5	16	TGTGCCAGCAGCACTGGACTAGCGGGAGACCAAGAGACCCAGTACTTC	CASSTGLAGDQETQYF
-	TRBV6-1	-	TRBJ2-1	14	TGTGCCAGCGACACCGGGATCATGGGCAATGAGCAGTTCTTC	CASDTGIMGNEQFF
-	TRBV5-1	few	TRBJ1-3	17	TGCGCCAGCAGCTTGGCACCCCTTGACTCTCGCGGAAACACCATATATTTT	CASSLAPLDSRGNTIYF
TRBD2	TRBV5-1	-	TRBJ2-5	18	TGCGCCAGCAGCTTTACCGGGACTAGCGGGAGTTTGGTCCAGACCCAGTACTTC	CASSFTGTSGSLVQTQYF
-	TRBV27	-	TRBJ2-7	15	TGTGCCAGCAGCCCCGGAGGTCTCAGTGGCTACGAGCAGTACTTC	CASSPGGLSGYEQYF
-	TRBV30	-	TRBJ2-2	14	TGTGCCTGGAGCCGCCTTATTTCCACCGGGGAGCTGTTTTTT	CAWSRLISTGELFF
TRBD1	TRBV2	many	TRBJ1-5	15	TGTGCCAGCAGTTCCGACAGGGCCAGCAATCAGCCCCAGCATTTT	CASSSDRASNQPQHF
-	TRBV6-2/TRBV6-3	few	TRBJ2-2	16	TGTGCCAGCAGTTACCCGGACTTTTCGAACACCGGGGAGCTGTTTTTT	CASSYPDFSNTGELFF
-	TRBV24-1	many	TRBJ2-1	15	TGTGCCACCCAACCCGGCGGGACCTCCTACAATGAGCAGTTCTTC	CATQPGGTSYNEQFF
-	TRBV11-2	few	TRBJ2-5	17	TGTGCCAGCAGCTGGACAGTACAAGCCGTAATACAAGAGACCCAGTACTTC	CASSWTVQAVIQETQYF
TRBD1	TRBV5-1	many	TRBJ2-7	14	TGCGCCAGCACATCCGGGACAGGGAATTACGAGCAGTACTTC	CASTSGTGNYEQYF
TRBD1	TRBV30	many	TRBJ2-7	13	TGTGCCTGGAGACAGGGGGCTACCTACGAGCAGTACTTC	CAWRQGATYEQYF
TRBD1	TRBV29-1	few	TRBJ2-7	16	TGCAGCGTTGAACGTCCAATTACAGGGGGCACCTACGAGCAGTACTTC	CSVERPITGGTYEQYF
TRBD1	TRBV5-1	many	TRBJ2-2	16	TGCGCCAGCAGCTTAGGGGGACAGGCGGTTACCGGGGAGCTGTTTTTT	CASSLGGQAVTGELFF
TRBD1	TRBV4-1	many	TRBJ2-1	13	TGCGCCAGCAGCCAGGGGACAGGCGGGGAGCAGTTCTTC	CASSQGTGGEQFF
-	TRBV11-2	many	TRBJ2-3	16	TGTGCCAGCAGCTTATTTGTGGGAACCTTCACAGATACGCAGTATTTT	CASSLFVGTFTDTQYF
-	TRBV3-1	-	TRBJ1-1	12	TGTGCCAGCAGTTACAGCGGAGGGGAAGCTTTCTTT	CASSYSGGEAFF
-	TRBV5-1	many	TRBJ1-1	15	TGCGCCAGCAGCTTGGATGGGGGGCCGGACACTGAAGCTTTCTTT	CASSLDGGPDTEAFF
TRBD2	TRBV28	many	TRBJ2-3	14	TGTGCCAGCAGTGTTAGCGGGGCCGGAGATACGCAGTATTTT	CASSVSGAGDTQYF
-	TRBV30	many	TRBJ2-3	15	TGTGCCTGGAGTGGACGGGGGACACAAAGAGATACGCAGTATTTT	CAWSGRGTQRDTQYF
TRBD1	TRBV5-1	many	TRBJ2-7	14	TGCGCCAGCAGCTTGCGGACAGGGAAGAGCGAGCAGTACTTC	CASSLRTGKSEQYF
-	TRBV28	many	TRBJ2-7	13	TGTGCCAGCATGACCCGGGACACCTACGAGCAGTACTTC	CASMTRDTYEQYF
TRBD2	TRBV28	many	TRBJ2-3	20	TGTGCCAGCAGTTTATACGGGGGACTAGCGGGAGCTACCCAGACAGATACGCAGTATTTT	CASSLYGGLAGATQTDTQYF
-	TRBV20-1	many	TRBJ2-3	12	TGCAGTGCTACAACGGTTTCAGATACGCAGTATTTT	CSATTVSDTQYF
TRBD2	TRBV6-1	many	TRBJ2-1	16	TGTGCCAGCAGTGAGACTAGCGGGTTTTCCTACAATGAGCAGTTCTTC	CASSETSGFSYNEQFF
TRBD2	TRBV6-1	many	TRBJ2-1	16	TGTGCCTCAGCAGCGGGAGGGTTTAGAACCTACAATGAGCAGTTCTTC	CASAAGGFRTYNEQFF
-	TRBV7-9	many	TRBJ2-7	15	TGTGCCAGCAGCTTAGGCTTCGGGACGGACTACGAGCAGTACTTC	CASSLGFGTDYEQYF
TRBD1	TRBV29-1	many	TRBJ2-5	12	TGCAGCGTGTGGACAGGGGGGGAGACCCAGTACTTC	CSVWTGGETQYF
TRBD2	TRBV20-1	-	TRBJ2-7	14	TGCAGTGCTAGCGGACTAGCGGAGGCCTACGAGCAGTACTTC	CSASGLAEAYEQYF
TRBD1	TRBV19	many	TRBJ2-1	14	TGTGCCAGTAGTATCCCGACAGGGAAGGATGAGCAGTTCTTC	CASSIPTGKDEQFF
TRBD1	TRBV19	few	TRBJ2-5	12	TGTGCCAGTAGCCTCGACAGGGGGACCCAGTACTTC	CASSLDRGTQYF
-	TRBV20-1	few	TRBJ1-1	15	TGCAGTGCTAGAGTGGACCGTGCGATGAACACTGAAGCTTTCTTT	CSARVDRAMNTEAFF
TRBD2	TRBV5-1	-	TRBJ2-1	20	TGCGCCAGCAGAAATGGACTAGCGGGAAATTCCGCCCTCCAATACAATGAGCAGTTCTTC	CASRNGLAGNSALQYNEQFF
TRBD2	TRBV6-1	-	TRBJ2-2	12	TGTGCCAGCGGGGGGGATCCCGGGGAGCTGTTTTTT	CASGGDPGELFF
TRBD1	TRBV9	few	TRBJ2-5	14	TGTGCCAGCAGCAATCCGGGACAGGGAGAGACCCAGTACTTC	CASSNPGQGETQYF
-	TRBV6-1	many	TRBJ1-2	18	TGTGCCATCTCGGAATTGATGCGGGCAGAGCAATTTAACTATGGCTACACCTTC	CAISELMRAEQFNYGYTF
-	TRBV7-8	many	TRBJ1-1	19	TGTGCCAGCAGCTCTTTAACACCTACAGGGATTTCGTCGAACACTGAAGCTTTCTTT	CASSSLTPTGISSNTEAFF
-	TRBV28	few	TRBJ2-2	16	TGTGCCACCTCGACGGGGTATGGACAGATCACCGGGGAGCTGTTTTTT	CATSTGYGQITGELFF
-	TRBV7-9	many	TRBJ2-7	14	TGTGCCAGCGGCCAGGGAGCGGCCCTTTCCGAGCAGTACTTC	CASGQGAALSEQYF